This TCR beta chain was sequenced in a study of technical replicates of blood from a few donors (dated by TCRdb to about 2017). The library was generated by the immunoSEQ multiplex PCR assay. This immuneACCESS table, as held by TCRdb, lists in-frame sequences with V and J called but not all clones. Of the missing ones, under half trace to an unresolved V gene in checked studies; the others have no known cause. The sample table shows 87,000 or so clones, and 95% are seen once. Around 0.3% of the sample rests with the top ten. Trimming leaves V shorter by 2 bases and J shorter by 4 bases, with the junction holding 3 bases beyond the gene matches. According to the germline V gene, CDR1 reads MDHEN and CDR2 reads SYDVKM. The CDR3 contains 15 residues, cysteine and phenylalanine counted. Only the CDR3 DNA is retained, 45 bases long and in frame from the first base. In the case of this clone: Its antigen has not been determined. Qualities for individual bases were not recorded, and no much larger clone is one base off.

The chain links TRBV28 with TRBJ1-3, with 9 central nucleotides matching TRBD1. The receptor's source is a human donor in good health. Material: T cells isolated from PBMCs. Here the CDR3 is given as CASSLRTGAGNTIYF. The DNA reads TGTGCCAGCAGTTTAAGGACAGGGGCAGGAAACACCATATATTTT.